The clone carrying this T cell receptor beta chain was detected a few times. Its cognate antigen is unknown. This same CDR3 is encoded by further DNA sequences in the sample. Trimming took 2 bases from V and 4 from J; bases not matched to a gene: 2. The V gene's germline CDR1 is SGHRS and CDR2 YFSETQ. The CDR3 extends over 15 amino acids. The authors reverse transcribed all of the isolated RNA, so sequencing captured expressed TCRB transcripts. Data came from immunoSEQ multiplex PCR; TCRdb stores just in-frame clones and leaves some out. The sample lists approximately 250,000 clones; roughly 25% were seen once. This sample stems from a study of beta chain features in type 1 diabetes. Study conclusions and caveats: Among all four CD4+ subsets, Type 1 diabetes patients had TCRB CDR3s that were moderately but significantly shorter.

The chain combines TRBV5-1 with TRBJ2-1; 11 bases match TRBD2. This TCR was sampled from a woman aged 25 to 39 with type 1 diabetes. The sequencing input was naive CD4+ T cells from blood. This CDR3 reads CASSLGTSGYNEQFF. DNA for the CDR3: TGCGCCAGCAGCTTAGGGACTAGCGGTTACAATGAGCAGTTCTTC. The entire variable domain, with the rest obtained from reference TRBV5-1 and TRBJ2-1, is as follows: KAGVTQTPRYLIKTRGQQVTLSCSPISGHRSVSWYQQTPGQGLQFLFEYFSETQRNKGNFPGRFSGRQFSNSRSEMNVSTLELGDSALYLCASSLGTSGYNEQFFGPGTRLTVL.